This TCR beta chain comes out of a study of blood T cell repertoires in COVID-19. Study details: Researchers got acute and convalescent COVID-19 samples from the United States, Italy and Spain. Sources were T cells, B-cell-depleted T cells, or PBMCs; the material itself was cDNA or gDNA.

CDR1 and CDR2 (germline): SGHVS, FQNEAQ. The junction had 6 bases not matched to a gene; V was cut back by 5 bases and J by 6 bases. The length of the CDR3 is 13 residues. In the study's own analysis: Amplification of reference gene primers was used by the study to estimate nucleated cell counts. Here immunoSEQ multiplex PCR was the method, and the copy in TCRdb shows in-frame clones only, minus some. Clone size and V and J calls were adopted from that table, with D and trimming inferred from the DNA. Here the sample spans about 85,000 clones, roughly four fifths being singletons. This clone has just one count.

The clonotype was recovered from a woman aged 80 or over with acute or convalescent COVID-19. Sequenced sample: peripheral blood. V gene TRBV7-8 combines with J gene TRBJ2-7; 8 bases fit TRBD1. The CDR3 DNA is TGTGCCAGCAGCCCGGACAGGGTAGGCGAGCAGTACTTC. Its translation: CASSPDRVGEQYF.